These 21 T cell receptor beta chains share one sample of origin, sequenced in a study of blood T cell repertoires in COVID-19. Produced via immunoSEQ multiplex PCR; TCRdb's table is partial and in-frame only. The top ten hold 5.5% to 8% of the sample, which has 250,000 or so clones, roughly nine tenths seen once. Sample: peripheral blood. These receptors came from a man aged 55 to 69 with acute or convalescent COVID-19.

This clone was seen only a few times. This chain connects TRBV5-6 to TRBJ2-3; 7 nucleotides match TRBD1. With V trimmed by 3 bases and J by 2 bases, 3 bases remained unmatched. Looked up from germline, CDR1 is SGHDT and CDR2 is YYEEEE. CDR3 length equals 14 residues. DNA of the CDR3: TGTGCCAGCAGCTGGACAGGTTTCACAGATACGCAGTATTTT. Translation gives CASSWTGFTDTQYF.

With respect to this clone: This specimen includes other DNA sequences encoding the same CDR3. The gene calls are TRBV19 and TRBJ2-6; a weak D match, TRBD1 (6 bases). V was clipped by 2 bases and J by 1 base, with 6 bases between them. Germline V CDR1 and CDR2: LNHDA, SQIVND (reference sequence). The CDR3 consists of 15 residues. CDR3 bases: TGTGCCAGTAGTATAACAGGGTCTGGGGCCAACGTCCTGACTTTC. This sequence encodes CASSITGSGANVLTF.

The J gene is TRBJ2-2, the V gene TRBV19, with 11 nucleotides matching TRBD2. V dropped 6 bases and J dropped 0; count of bases not matched to a gene: 3. Per germline, CDR1 LNHDA and CDR2 SQIVND (reference sequence). The CDR3 is 16 amino acids. The CDR3 sequence: CASRTSGAPNTGELFF. CDR3 sequence (DNA): TGTGCCAGTAGGACTAGCGGGGCCCCGAACACCGGGGAGCTGTTTTTT.

This clone was detected only once. The chain recombines TRBV7-3 with TRBJ2-1, with 9 nucleotides matching TRBD2. Unmatched junction bases numbered 11, after V lost 6 bases and J lost 5 bases. Germline V gene data show CDR1 as SGHTA and CDR2 as FQGTGA. The CDR3 runs to 16 residues. This CDR3 is CASSSVETSGDNEQFF. The CDR3 DNA sequence: TGTGCCAGCAGTTCAGTCGAGACTAGCGGTGACAATGAGCAGTTCTTC. Supplemented by reference TRBV7-3 and TRBJ2-1, the full variable domain reads GAGVSQTPSNKVTEKGKYVELRCDPISGHTALYWYRQSLGQGPEFLIYFQGTGAADDSGLPNDRFFAVRPEGSVSTLKIQRTERGDSAVYLCASSSVETSGDNEQFFGPGTRLTVL.

The chain couples TRBV11-1 to TRBJ2-3; 12 bases are a match to TRBD2. This CDR3 is 15 amino acids long. Per the germline V gene, CDR1 is SGHAT and CDR2 is FQDESV (reference sequence). The V segment lost 5 bases and the J segment 10 bases; nucleotides outside the gene matches: 10. The CDR3, as DNA: TGTGCCAGCAGCCTCGGGACTAGCGGGCGAAGGGCGCAGTATTTT. Translating it yields CASSLGTSGRRAQYF.

The rearrangement uses TRBV28 and TRBJ1-6; D is perhaps TRBD1 (5 bases). The V end lost 3 bases, the J end lost 4 bases, and 10 bases lay between the germline ends. Germline CDR1 reads MDHEN; CDR2 reads SYDVKM. The CDR3 spans 15 residues. The chain's CDR3 is CASSFMGGYNSPLHF. CDR3 nucleotide sequence: TGTGCCAGCAGTTTCATGGGGGGGTATAATTCACCCCTCCACTTT.

The rearrangement uses TRBV7-2 and TRBJ1-1; maybe TRBD1 (5 bases). The V end lost 2 bases, the J end lost 12 bases, and 25 bases lay between the germline ends. Germline V gene lookup returns CDR1 SGHTA and CDR2 FQGNSA. The CDR3 extends over 16 amino acids. The CDR3 loop is CASSLRESLEGRNTFF. The CDR3, as DNA: TGTGCCAGCAGCTTAAGGGAGTCCCTGGAGGGACGAAACACTTTCTTT.

V and J are TRBV29-1 and TRBJ2-1; D is undetermined. The V and J ends lost 3 bases and 0 bases respectively, with 6 bases between them. CDR1 is SQVTM, CDR2 ANQGSEA, per germline. The CDR3 contains 13 residues. CDR3 region: CSVDSYSYNEQFF. The CDR3 DNA sequence: TGCAGCGTTGACTCGTACTCCTACAATGAGCAGTTCTTC.

The J gene is TRBJ2-3, the V gene TRBV27, with 13 nucleotides matching TRBD2. Germline values: CDR1 MNHEY, CDR2 SMNVEV (reference sequence). J lost 3 bases, V lost 6 bases, and 6 bases had no gene match. This CDR3 is 16 amino acids long. The CDR3, as DNA: TGTGCCAGCAGAAGACTAGCGGGAGGTCAGACAGATACGCAGTATTTT. It encodes CASRRLAGGQTDTQYF.

A few counts support this clone. The V gene is TRBV10-3, the J gene TRBJ1-6; D might be TRBD1 (6 bases). The CDR3 is 15 amino acids. Germline lookup yields CDR1 ENHRY and CDR2 SYGVKD. V was clipped by 7 bases and J by 3 bases, with 13 bases between them. In nucleotides, the CDR3 is TGTGCCATCAAAGATCAGGGGCGCTATAATTCACCCCTCCACTTT. It specifies CAIKDQGRYNSPLHF.

This chain links TRBV7-3 with TRBJ2-1, with TRBD2 matching over 11 bases. The V and J ends lost 5 bases and 9 bases, in that order; junction bases with no gene match: 6. Germline V gives CDR1 SGHTA, CDR2 FQGTGA. The CDR3 consists of 14 residues. This CDR3 reads CASSPGLAAAEQFF. CDR3 nucleotides: TGTGCCAGCAGCCCGGGACTAGCGGCCGCTGAGCAGTTCTTC. The whole variable domain, remainder taken from reference TRBV7-3 and TRBJ2-1, is GAGVSQTPSNKVTEKGKYVELRCDPISGHTALYWYRQSLGQGPEFLIYFQGTGAADDSGLPNDRFFAVRPEGSVSTLKIQRTERGDSAVYLCASSPGLAAAEQFFGPGTRLTVL.

The genes are TRBV4-2 and TRBJ1-1; 10 bases are a match to TRBD1. CDR1 and CDR2 from the germline V gene are LGHNA and YNFKEQ. The CDR3 has 18 amino acids. With 0 bases clipped from V and 1 base from J, the junction kept 8 bases outside the gene matches. In DNA, the CDR3 is TGTGCCAGCAGCCAAGATAGGGTTCGGGACAGGGGGAACACTGAAGCTTTCTTT. Translated: CASSQDRVRDRGNTEAFF.

This clone was seen a few times. The chain has TRBV2 and TRBJ2-7, with unresolved D. The germline gives CDR1 SNHLY, CDR2 FYNNEI. The V end lost 8 bases, the J end lost 0 bases, and 8 bases lay between the germline ends. The CDR3 totals 12 residues. CDR3 protein: CASLRNSYEQYF. Here the CDR3 DNA reads TGTGCCAGCCTGCGGAACTCCTACGAGCAGTACTTC.

This clone appeared a single time. This chain connects TRBV11-3 to TRBJ2-2; 7 bases match TRBD2. Germline-derived CDR1 and CDR2 are SGHNT and YENEEA. The CDR3 loop spans 15 amino acids. With V trimmed by 5 bases and J by 2 bases, 5 bases remained unmatched. CDR3 coding DNA: TGTGCCAGCAGCAGCGGGACGGTTAACACCGGGGAGCTGTTTTTT. Translation: CASSSGTVNTGELFF.

The rearrangement uses TRBV7-2 and TRBJ2-5; 7 positions agree with TRBD1. The V gene's germline CDR1 is SGHTA and CDR2 FQGNSA. V trimming: 5 bases; J trimming: 4 bases; junction bases outside the gene matches: 10. The CDR3 has 15 residues. For the CDR3, the DNA is TGTGCCAGCAGCCCCGACAGGGTGAGGGTAGAGACCCAGTACTTC. Translated: CASSPDRVRVETQYF.

At least ten counts were recorded for this clone. The rearrangement joins TRBV12-5 to TRBJ2-5; D unresolved. Between the trimmed V and J ends, which lost 0 bases and 5 bases, there was a span of 13 bases. The CDR3 has 15 residues. The germline V gene has CDR1 LGHNT and CDR2 FRNRAP. CDR3 nucleotide sequence: TGTGCTAGTGGTTTGGTACGTGAGGTACGGGAGACCCAGTACTTC. It translates to CASGLVREVRETQYF.

The chain employs TRBV20-1 and TRBJ1-5, with D possibly matching TRBD1 (6 bases). Trimming stripped 3 bases from V and 3 bases from J, with 12 bases between. The germline V gene encodes CDR1 DFQATT and CDR2 SNEGSKA (reference sequence). This CDR3 region has 14 residues. The CDR3 DNA reads TGCAGTGCTAGTTCTAGACAGGACAATCAGCCCCAGCATTTT. Its protein is CSASSRQDNQPQHF.

The chain is built from TRBV6-2 or TRBV6-3 and TRBJ2-1; D unresolved. This CDR3 spans 15 amino acids. V lost 6 bases, J lost 3 bases, and 15 bases lay in between. Germline V gene data show CDR1 as MNHEY and CDR2 as SVGEGT. CDR3: CASSSRKTDYNEQFF. The CDR3 coding sequence is TGTGCCAGCAGCTCAAGGAAGACTGACTACAATGAGCAGTTCTTC.

DNA of the CDR3: TGTGCCAGCAGCCGGGACAGGGTGTCCTACGAGCAGTACTTC. It encodes CASSRDRVSYEQYF. This chain uses TRBV14 with TRBJ2-7; 9 nucleotides match TRBD1. The germline gives CDR1 SGHDN, CDR2 FVKESK. Trimming at V came to 4 bases and at J to 1 base, leaving 2 bases not matched to a gene. The CDR3 covers 14 residues.

This clone was counted at least ten times. The chain carries TRBV28 and TRBJ2-7; 10 nucleotides agree with TRBD2. J gave up 12 bases and V 5 bases, and 13 bases lay outside the gene matches. The length of the CDR3 is 14 residues. Germline CDR1 and CDR2: MDHEN and SYDVKM. CDR3 loop: CASSPRLAGGFRYF. The CDR3 DNA sequence: TGTGCCAGCAGTCCCCGACTAGCGGGTGGGTTCAGGTACTTC.

The chain has TRBV19 and TRBJ1-2; perhaps TRBD1 as D (5 bases). From germline, CDR1 is LNHDA and CDR2 SQIVND (reference sequence). Trimming removed 5 bases at V and 0 bases at J, with 10 bases between. This CDR3 spans 14 amino acids. CDR3 DNA: TGTGCCAGTAGTGACAGTGAAGCTAACTATGGCTACACCTTC. Its protein is CASSDSEANYGYTF.